The entry below describes one TCR beta chain. Its antigen is not known. This sample was included in a study of vaccination and CD4 T cells after COVID-19. As for the study in general: Cells received overlapping spike peptides from SARS-CoV-2, HCoV-NL63, HCoV-OC43 and HCoV-229E as stimulation.

The CDR3 consists of 15 residues. V gave up 0 bases and J gave up 1 base; unmatched junction bases: 2. Sample treatment: approximately 9-day PBMC culture with coronavirus spike peptide pools or control peptides (ViraFEST assay). At the Johns Hopkins FTIC core, DNA taken from cultured CD4+ T cells was sequenced by way of the Oncomine TCR Beta short-read assay. From the PCR reads, TCRdb called clonotypes with MiXCR, one entry per CDR3 protein. The sample has 10,000 to 15,000 distinct CDR3 sequences; 35% to 45% are singletons. General study findings and limits: Reactive clone data from convalescent patients indicated a median of approximately 90% appearing only post-vaccination.

The sequence was collected from a human donor with COVID-19. Input material: cultured CD4+ T cells from blood. The chain links TRBV12-3 or TRBV12-4 to TRBJ2-5; 7 nucleotides line up with TRBD1. Here the CDR3 reads CASSLAGQLQETQYF. The CDR3 region has the DNA TGTGCCAGCAGTTTAGCGGGACAGCTCCAAGAGACCCAGTACTTC.